This TCR beta chain stems from a study of T cell repertoires in cytomegalovirus infection. TCRdb fed the reads into MiXCR, producing one record per CDR3 protein. This sample has 700,000 to 950,000 distinct CDR3 sequences, with roughly 33% found just once. Remarks on this clonotype: Its antigen remains unknown.

CDR1 is MNHEY, CDR2 SVGEGT, per germline. CDR3 length: 14 residues. V was shortened by 0 bases and J by 5 bases, with 10 bases between the two germline ends. V and J are TRBV6-2 or TRBV6-3 and TRBJ1-1; D might be TRBD1 (5 bases). The sequencing here drew on cultured CD8+ T cells from PBMCs, taken from culture after CMV antigen stimulation. This clonotype was sampled from a human donor in good health (CMV status not recorded). Some clones in this sample may be carry-over from other donors' samples. This chain's CDR3 is CASSYSMGETEAFF. The DNA of the CDR3 is TGTGCCAGCAGTTACTCAATGGGGGAAACTGAAGCTTTCTTT.